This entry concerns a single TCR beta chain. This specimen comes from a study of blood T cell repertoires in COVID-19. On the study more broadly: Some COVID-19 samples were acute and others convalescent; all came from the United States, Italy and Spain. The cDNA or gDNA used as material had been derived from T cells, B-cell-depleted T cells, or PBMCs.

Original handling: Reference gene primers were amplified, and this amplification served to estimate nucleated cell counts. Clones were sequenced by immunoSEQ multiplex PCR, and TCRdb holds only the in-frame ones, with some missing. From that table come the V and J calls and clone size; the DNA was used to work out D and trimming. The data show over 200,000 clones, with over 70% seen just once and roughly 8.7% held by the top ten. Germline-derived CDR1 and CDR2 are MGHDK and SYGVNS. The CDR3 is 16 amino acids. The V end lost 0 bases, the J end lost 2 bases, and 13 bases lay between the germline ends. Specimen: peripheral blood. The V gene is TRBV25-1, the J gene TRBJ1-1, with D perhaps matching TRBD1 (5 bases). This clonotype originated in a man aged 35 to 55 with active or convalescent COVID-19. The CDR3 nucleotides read TGTGCCAGCAGTGAATACCCGCAGGGTACTAACACTGAAGCTTTCTTT. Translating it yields CASSEYPQGTNTEAFF.